The 20 T cell receptor beta chains reported below all come from one sample, sequenced in a study of cytomegalovirus exposure and HLA in healthy donors (dated by TCRdb to 2016 to 2017). The library was made by the immunoSEQ multiplex PCR assay. For the multiplex PCR, a mixture combining 60 forward primers for TCR Vbeta segments and 13 reverse primers for TCR Jbeta segments was used. What TCRdb holds here is the immuneACCESS table cut down to in-frame rearrangements. Part of the clones is not present; checked against another copy, under half of the missing clones reflect an unresolved V gene, and the others are unexplained. The sample's table covers 150,000 to 250,000 clones. The ten largest clones take up 0.65% to 0.75% of the sample. The sample consisted of PBMCs. The source of these receptors is a boy under 18 in good health and CMV-seronegative.

The chain couples TRBV5-1 to TRBJ2-1; D call uncertain. V gave up 0 bases and J gave up 0 bases, with 7 bases separating them. This CDR3 contains 15 residues. Germline CDR1 is SGHRS and CDR2 is YFSETQ. In DNA form, the CDR3 reads TGCGCCAGCAGCTTGGCCGCCAGCTCCTACAATGAGCAGTTCTTC. Its protein product is CASSLAASSYNEQFF.

The J gene is TRBJ2-3, the V gene TRBV29-1, with 11 bases identical to TRBD1. The germline V gene encodes CDR1 SQVTM and CDR2 ANQGSEA. This CDR3 region has 17 residues. After removal of 6 bases from V and 3 bases from J, the junction contained 14 bases not matched to a gene. As DNA, the CDR3 is TGCAGCGTCGTCCCCCGCGGGACAGGGGGACTGACAGATACGCAGTATTTT. This codes for CSVVPRGTGGLTDTQYF.

The V and J genes are TRBV9 and TRBJ1-1; D not resolved. Per the germline V gene, CDR1 is SGDLS and CDR2 is YYNGEE. V gave up 1 base and J gave up 0 bases, with 7 bases separating them. The CDR3 contains 14 residues. CDR3 loop: CASSVMGMNTEAFF. The CDR3 nucleotides read TGTGCCAGCAGCGTAATGGGCATGAACACTGAAGCTTTCTTT.

The chain is built from TRBV10-3 and TRBJ2-3; D call uncertain. The CDR3 is 15 residues long. Germline V CDR1 and CDR2: ENHRY, SYGVKD. The V end was cut by 3 bases, the J end by 1 base, with 11 bases between. The CDR3: CAISDVQLRTDTQYF. The CDR3 DNA follows: TGTGCCATCAGTGACGTACAGCTACGCACAGATACGCAGTATTTT.

V gene TRBV4-3 combines with J gene TRBJ2-2; D not resolved. With 3 bases removed from V and 7 bases from J, the gap between germline ends came to 12 bases. This CDR3 has 14 amino acids. CDR1 and CDR2 from the germline V gene are LGHNA and YSLEER. The CDR3 loop is CASSQYTLGGELFF. The CDR3 region has the DNA TGCGCCAGCAGCCAGTATACCCTCGGCGGGGAGCTGTTTTTT.

V gene TRBV7-9 combines with J gene TRBJ2-7, with 8 bases identical to TRBD2. Losses at the gene ends were 2 bases for V and 0 bases for J; bases not matched to a gene: 6. Germline CDR1 reads SEHNR; CDR2 reads FQNEAQ (reference sequence). The CDR3 is 16 amino acids. CDR3 sequence reads: CASSLWRGESSYEQYF. The CDR3 DNA sequence: TGTGCCAGCAGCTTATGGCGGGGGGAGAGCTCCTACGAGCAGTACTTC. The full variable domain, completed using reference TRBV7-9 and TRBJ2-7, is DTGVSQNPRHKITKRGQNVTFRCDPISEHNRLYWYRQTLGQGPEFLTYFQNEAQLEKSRLLSDRFSAERPKGSFSTLEIQRTEQGDSAMYLCASSLWRGESSYEQYFGPGTRLTVT.

The chain joins TRBV30 to TRBJ2-1, with 7 bases matching TRBD2. J lost 9 bases, V lost 1 base, and 9 bases had no gene match. This CDR3 contains 14 residues. Germline V gene lookup returns CDR1 GTSNPN and CDR2 SVGIG (reference sequence). CDR3 DNA: TGTGCCTGGAGTGGGGAGCTGGGAGGGAGTGAGCAGTTCTTC. Residues: CAWSGELGGSEQFF. Using reference TRBV30 and TRBJ2-1 for the parts outside the CDR3, the full variable domain is SQTIHQWPATLVQPVGSPLSLECTVEGTSNPNLYWYRQAAGRGLQLLFYSVGIGQISSEVPQNLSASRPQDRQFILSSKKLLLSDSGFYLCAWSGELGGSEQFFGPGTRLTVL.

The chain combines TRBV5-1 with TRBJ1-3; TRBD1 might be the D (6 bases). This CDR3 has 17 residues. V was shortened by 3 bases and J by 0 bases, with 16 bases between the two germline ends. Germline V gene sequence: CDR1 SGHRS, CDR2 YFSETQ. CDR3 nucleotides: TGCGCCAGCAGCTGGGGGGGACACCCTAGCTCTGGAAACACCATATATTTT. This encodes CASSWGGHPSSGNTIYF.

The V and J genes are TRBV9 and TRBJ1-3; no clear D gene. V was cut by 0 bases and J by 0 bases, with 10 bases left in between. Germline CDR1 and CDR2: SGDLS and YYNGEE. The CDR3 has 16 amino acids. CDR3 residues: CASSVEAGASGNTIYF. The CDR3 nucleotides are TGTGCCAGCAGCGTAGAGGCAGGCGCCTCTGGAAACACCATATATTTT.

V usage is TRBV19 and J usage is TRBJ1-1; the D gene is possibly TRBD1 (6 bases). In germline, CDR1 is LNHDA, CDR2 SQIVND (reference sequence). V dropped 5 bases and J dropped 0 bases, with 13 bases sitting between them. There are 15 residues in the CDR3. The CDR3 is CASSHRQVMNTEAFF. The CDR3 DNA is TGTGCCAGTAGTCACCGACAGGTGATGAACACTGAAGCTTTCTTT.

The chain couples TRBV10-3 to TRBJ2-5, with 10 positions matching TRBD1. V gave up 6 bases and J gave up 1 base; unmatched junction bases: 5. Germline assignment: CDR1 ENHRY and CDR2 SYGVKD. The CDR3 is made up of 15 amino acids. The CDR3 reads CAIRGTGVGQETQYF. In DNA, the CDR3 is TGTGCCATCAGAGGGACAGGGGTTGGCCAAGAGACCCAGTACTTC.

The gene calls are TRBV5-4 and TRBJ2-7; 9 positions match TRBD1. This CDR3 is 12 amino acids long. J gave up 10 bases and V 2 bases, and 4 bases lay outside the gene matches. Germline values: CDR1 SGHNT, CDR2 YYREEE (reference sequence). The CDR3: CASSFRTGVQYF. In nucleotides, the CDR3 is TGTGCCAGCAGCTTCAGGACAGGGGTTCAGTACTTC.

V is TRBV2 and J is TRBJ1-5; tentative D call: TRBD1 (6 bases). The V gene lost 5 bases and the J gene lost 0 bases, with 8 bases spanning the gap. The CDR3 extends over 14 amino acids. Per the germline V gene, CDR1 is SNHLY and CDR2 is FYNNEI. The CDR3 loop is CASSSDSSNQPQHF. CDR3 DNA: TGTGCCAGCAGTTCGGACAGTAGCAATCAGCCCCAGCATTTT.

V usage is TRBV9 and J usage is TRBJ1-1, with D possibly TRBD1 on 6 matching bases. V was trimmed by 5 bases and J by 3 bases, leaving 17 bases between them. The CDR3 runs 15 residues. Germline V lookup: CDR1 SGDLS, CDR2 YYNGEE. This CDR3 is CASRKGEAGYTEAFF. The DNA of the CDR3 is TGTGCCAGCAGGAAGGGGGAAGCGGGGTACACTGAAGCTTTCTTT.

V usage is TRBV5-1 and J usage is TRBJ2-2; no clear D gene. The CDR3 is 17 amino acids. Germline-derived CDR1 and CDR2 are SGHRS and YFSETQ. Between the trimmed V and J ends, which lost 1 base and 1 base, there was a span of 14 bases. The CDR3 DNA sequence: TGCGCCAGCAGCTTGTCGTGGTTCCTACGGAACACCGGGGAGCTGTTTTTT. It yields the protein CASSLSWFLRNTGELFF.

The V gene is TRBV4-2, the J gene TRBJ1-2; possible D gene TRBD1, 6 bases. The CDR3 covers 15 residues. Germline-derived CDR1 and CDR2 are LGHNA and YNFKEQ. Trimming stripped 0 bases from V and 5 bases from J, with 13 bases between. CDR3: CASSQDQAGAYGYTF. In nucleotides, the CDR3 is TGTGCCAGCAGCCAAGATCAGGCAGGGGCTTATGGCTACACCTTC.

The chain combines TRBV19 with TRBJ2-3; no reliable D call. The CDR3 has 16 residues. The germline V gene has CDR1 LNHDA and CDR2 SQIVND (reference sequence). Trimming stripped 2 bases from V and 2 bases from J, with 14 bases between. CDR3 in DNA: TGTGCCAGTAGTATACTTGGGCGAGAGAACACAGATACGCAGTATTTT. It codes for CASSILGRENTDTQYF.

The J gene is TRBJ1-2, the V gene TRBV5-5; a weak D match, TRBD1 (5 bases). V shed 0 bases and J shed 4 bases, with 13 bases lying between them. Germline-derived CDR1 and CDR2 are SGHKS and YYEKEE (reference sequence). The CDR3 totals 15 residues. In DNA form, the CDR3 reads TGTGCCAGCAGCTTGGAAGGGGCCCTCATCTATGGCTACACCTTC. The encoded protein is CASSLEGALIYGYTF.

V usage is TRBV5-8 and J usage is TRBJ2-1; D may be TRBD2 (5 bases). V shed 0 bases and J shed 8 bases, with 12 bases lying between them. The CDR3 has 14 residues. Looked up from germline, CDR1 is SGHTS and CDR2 is YDEGEE. CDR3 nucleotides: TGTGCCAGCAGCTTGGCCCCGAGGGAGTATGAGCAGTTCTTC. Its protein product is CASSLAPREYEQFF. Full variable domain (outside the CDR3, taken from reference TRBV5-8 and TRBJ2-1): EAGVTQSPTHLIKTRGQQATLRCSPISGHTSVYWYQQALGLGLQFLLWYDEGEERNRGNFPPRFSGRQFPNYSSELNVNALELEDSALYLCASSLAPREYEQFFGPGTRLTVL.

The CDR3 is CASSLISGAAFF. CDR3 bases: TGTGCCAGCAGCTTGATCTCAGGGGCAGCTTTCTTT. The chain couples TRBV5-6 to TRBJ1-1; weak D call: TRBD1 (6 bases). This CDR3 has 12 amino acids. V shed 1 base and J shed 10 bases, with 11 bases lying between them. Germline loops: CDR1 SGHDT, CDR2 YYEEEE. Full variable domain (missing parts from reference TRBV5-6 and TRBJ1-1): DAGVTQSPTHLIKTRGQQVTLRCSPKSGHDTVSWYQQALGQGPQFIFQYYEEEERQRGNFPDRFSGHQFPNYSSELNVNALLLGDSALYLCASSLISGAAFFGQGTRLTVV.